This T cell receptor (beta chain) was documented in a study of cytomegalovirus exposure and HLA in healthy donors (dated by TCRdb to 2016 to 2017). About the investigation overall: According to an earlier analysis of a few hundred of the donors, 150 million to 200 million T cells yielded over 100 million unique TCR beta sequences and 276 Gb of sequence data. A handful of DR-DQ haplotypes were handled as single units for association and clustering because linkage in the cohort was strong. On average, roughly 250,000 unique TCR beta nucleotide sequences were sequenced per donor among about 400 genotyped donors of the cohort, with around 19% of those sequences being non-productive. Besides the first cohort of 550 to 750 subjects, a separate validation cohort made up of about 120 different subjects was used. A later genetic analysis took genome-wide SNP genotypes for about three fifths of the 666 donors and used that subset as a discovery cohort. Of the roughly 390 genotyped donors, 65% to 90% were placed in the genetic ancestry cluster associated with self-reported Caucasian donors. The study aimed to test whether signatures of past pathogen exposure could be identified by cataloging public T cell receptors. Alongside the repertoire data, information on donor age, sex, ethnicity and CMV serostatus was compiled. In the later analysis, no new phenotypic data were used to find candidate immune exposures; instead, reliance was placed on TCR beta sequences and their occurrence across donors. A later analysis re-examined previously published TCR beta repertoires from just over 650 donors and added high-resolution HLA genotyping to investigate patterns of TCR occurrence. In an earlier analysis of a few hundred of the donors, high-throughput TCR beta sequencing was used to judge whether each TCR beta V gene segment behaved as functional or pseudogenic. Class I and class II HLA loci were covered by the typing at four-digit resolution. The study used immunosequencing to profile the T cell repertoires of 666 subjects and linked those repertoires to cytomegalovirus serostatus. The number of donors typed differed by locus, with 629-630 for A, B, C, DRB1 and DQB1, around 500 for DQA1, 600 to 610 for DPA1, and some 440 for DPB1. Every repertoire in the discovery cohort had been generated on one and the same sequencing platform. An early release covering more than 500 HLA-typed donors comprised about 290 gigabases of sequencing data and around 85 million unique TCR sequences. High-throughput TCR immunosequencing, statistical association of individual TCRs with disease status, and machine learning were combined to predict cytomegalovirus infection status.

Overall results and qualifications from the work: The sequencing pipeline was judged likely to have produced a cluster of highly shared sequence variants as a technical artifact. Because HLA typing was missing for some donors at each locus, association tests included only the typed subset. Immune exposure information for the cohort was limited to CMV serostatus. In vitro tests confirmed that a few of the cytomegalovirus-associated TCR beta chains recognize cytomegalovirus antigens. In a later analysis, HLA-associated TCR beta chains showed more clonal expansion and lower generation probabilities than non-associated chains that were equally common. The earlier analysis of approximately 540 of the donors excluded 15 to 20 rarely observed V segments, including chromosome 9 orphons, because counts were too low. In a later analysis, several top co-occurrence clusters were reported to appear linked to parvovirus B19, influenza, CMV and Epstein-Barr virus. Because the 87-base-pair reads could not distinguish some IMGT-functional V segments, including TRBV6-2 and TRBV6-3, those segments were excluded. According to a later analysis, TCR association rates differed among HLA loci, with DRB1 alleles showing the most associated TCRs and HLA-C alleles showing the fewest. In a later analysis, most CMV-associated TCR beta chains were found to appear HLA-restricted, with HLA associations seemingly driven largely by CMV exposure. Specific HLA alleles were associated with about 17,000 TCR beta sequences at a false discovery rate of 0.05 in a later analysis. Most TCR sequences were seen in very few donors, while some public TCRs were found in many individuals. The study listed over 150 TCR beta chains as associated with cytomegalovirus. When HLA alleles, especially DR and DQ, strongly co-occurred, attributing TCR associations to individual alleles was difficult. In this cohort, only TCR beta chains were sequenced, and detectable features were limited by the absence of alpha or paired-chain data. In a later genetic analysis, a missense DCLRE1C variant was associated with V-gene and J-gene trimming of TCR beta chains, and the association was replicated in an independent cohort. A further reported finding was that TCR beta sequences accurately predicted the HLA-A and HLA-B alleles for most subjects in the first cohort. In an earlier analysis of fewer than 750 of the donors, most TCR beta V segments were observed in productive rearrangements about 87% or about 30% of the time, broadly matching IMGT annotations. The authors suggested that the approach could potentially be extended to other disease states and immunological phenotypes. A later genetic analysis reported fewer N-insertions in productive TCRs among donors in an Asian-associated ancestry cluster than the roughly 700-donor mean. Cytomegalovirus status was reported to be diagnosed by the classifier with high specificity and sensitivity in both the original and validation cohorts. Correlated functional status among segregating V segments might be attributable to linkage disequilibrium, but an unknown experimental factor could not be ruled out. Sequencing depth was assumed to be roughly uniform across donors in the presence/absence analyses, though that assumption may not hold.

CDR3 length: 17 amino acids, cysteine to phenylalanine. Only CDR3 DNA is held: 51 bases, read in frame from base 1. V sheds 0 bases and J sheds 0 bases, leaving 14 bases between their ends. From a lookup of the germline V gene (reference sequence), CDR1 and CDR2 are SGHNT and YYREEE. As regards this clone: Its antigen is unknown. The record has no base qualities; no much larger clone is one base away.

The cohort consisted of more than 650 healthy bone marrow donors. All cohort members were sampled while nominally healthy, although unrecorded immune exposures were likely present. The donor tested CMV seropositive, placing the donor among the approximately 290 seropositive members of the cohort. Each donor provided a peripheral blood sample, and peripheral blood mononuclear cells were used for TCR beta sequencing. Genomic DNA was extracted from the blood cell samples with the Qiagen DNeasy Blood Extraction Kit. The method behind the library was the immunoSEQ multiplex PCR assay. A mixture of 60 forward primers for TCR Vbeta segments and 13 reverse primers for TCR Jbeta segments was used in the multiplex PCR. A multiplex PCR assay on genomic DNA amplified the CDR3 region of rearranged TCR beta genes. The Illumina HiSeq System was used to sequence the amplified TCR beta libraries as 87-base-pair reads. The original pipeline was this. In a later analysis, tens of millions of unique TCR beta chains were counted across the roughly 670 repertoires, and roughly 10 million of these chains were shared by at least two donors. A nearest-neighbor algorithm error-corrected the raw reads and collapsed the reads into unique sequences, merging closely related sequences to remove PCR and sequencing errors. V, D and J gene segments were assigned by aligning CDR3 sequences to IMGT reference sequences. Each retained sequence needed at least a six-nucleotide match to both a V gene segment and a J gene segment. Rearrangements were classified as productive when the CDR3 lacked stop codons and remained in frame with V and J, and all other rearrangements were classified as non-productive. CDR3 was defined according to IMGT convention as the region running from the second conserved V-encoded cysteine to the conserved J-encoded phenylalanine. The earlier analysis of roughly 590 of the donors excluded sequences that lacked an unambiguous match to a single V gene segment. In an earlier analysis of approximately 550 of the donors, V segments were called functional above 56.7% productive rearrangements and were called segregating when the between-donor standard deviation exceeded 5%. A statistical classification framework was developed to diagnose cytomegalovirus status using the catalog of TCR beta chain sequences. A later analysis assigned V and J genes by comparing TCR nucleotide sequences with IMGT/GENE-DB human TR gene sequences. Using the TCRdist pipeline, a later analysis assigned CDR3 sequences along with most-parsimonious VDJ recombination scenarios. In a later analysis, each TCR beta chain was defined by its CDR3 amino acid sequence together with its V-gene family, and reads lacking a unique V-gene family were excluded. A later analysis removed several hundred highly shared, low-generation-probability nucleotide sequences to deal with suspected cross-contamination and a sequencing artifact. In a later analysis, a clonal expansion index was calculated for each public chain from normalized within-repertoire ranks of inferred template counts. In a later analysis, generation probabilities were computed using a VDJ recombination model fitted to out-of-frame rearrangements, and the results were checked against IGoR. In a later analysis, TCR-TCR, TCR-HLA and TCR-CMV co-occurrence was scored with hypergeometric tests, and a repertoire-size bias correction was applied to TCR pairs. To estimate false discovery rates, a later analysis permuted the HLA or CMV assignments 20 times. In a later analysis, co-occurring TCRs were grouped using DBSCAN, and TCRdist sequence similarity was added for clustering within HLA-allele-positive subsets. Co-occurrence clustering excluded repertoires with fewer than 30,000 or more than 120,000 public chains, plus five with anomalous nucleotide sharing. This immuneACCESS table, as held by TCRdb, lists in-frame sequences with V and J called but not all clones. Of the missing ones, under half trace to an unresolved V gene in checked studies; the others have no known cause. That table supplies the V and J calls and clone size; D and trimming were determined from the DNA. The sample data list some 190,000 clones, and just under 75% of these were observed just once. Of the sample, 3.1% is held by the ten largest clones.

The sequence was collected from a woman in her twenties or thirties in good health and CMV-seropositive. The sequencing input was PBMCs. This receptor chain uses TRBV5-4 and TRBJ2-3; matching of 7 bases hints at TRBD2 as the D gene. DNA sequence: TGTGCCAGCAGCTTGGGCAGCGGGACAACTAGCACAGATACGCAGTATTTT. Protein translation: CASSLGSGTTSTDTQYF.